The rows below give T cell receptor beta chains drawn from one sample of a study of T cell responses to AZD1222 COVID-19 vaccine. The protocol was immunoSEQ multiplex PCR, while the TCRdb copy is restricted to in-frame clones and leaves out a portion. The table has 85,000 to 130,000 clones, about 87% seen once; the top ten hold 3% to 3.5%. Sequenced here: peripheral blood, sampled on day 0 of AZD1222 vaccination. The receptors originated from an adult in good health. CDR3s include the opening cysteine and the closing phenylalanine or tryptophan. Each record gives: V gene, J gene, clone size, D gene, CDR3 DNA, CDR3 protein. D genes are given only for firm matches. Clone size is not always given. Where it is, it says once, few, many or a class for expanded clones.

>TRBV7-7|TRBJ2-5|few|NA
TGTGCTAGCAGCTTAACTCGCCAAGAGACCCAGTACTTC
CASSLTRQETQYF
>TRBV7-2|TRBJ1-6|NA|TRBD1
TGTGCCAGCAACTACCGGGACAGGGGTAATTCACCCCTCCACTTT
CASNYRDRGNSPLHF
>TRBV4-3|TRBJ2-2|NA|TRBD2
TGCGCCAGCAGCCAAGACTCTAGCGGTCTAGGGGAGCTGTTTTTT
CASSQDSSGLGELFF
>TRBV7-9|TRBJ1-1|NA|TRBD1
TGTGCCAGCAGTCGACGGGAGGGGGCCGGGACTGAAGCTTTCTTT
CASSRREGAGTEAFF
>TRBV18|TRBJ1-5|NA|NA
TGTGCCAGCTCACCACCGGGGGTTGGGGCAAATCAGCCCCAGCATTTT
CASSPPGVGANQPQHF
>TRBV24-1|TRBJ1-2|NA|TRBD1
TGTGCCACGCTCGGGACAGTCTATGGCTACACCTTC
CATLGTVYGYTF
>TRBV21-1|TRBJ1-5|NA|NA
TGTGCCAGCAGCAAAGATGACAGGGCTCAGCCCCAGCATTTT
CASSKDDRAQPQHF
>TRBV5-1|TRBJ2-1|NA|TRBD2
TGCGCCAGCAGCACAATAGCGGGGGGAAACTACAATGAGCAGTTCTTC
CASSTIAGGNYNEQFF
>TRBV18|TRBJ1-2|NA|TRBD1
TGTGCCAGCTCACCGGCAGGGGGACAGAGTAACTATGGCTACACCTTC
CASSPAGGQSNYGYTF
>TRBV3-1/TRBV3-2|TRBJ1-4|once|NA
TGTGCCAGCAGCCAAGTTGAAGTTGGAGGAAAACTGTTTTTT
CASSQVEVGGKLFF
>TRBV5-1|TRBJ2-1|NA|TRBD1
TGCGCCAGCAGCTTGGTGTCAGGGGGATTTGAGCAGTTCTTC
CASSLVSGGFEQFF
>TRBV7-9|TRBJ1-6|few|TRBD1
TGTGCCAGCAGCATTACATCCGGGACAGGATCTTCACCCCTCCACTTT
CASSITSGTGSSPLHF
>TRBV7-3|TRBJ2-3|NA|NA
TGTGCCAGCAGCCCTGGACTACGCACAGATACGCAGTATTTT
CASSPGLRTDTQYF
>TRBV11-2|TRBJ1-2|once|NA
TGTGCCAGCAGCTTAGCCGCAGGTTTCGGCTACACCTTC
CASSLAAGFGYTF
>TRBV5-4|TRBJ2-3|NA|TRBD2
TGTGCCAGCAGCTTGGAAACGGCCCGATTAGCGGGGTACACAGATACGCAGTATTTT
CASSLETARLAGYTDTQYF
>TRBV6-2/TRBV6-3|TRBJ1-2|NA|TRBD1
TGTGCCAGCAGTTATTTCGACAGGGGACGAGGAGGCTACACCTTC
CASSYFDRGRGGYTF
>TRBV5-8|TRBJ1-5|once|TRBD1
TGTGCCAGCAGGAGCTACGGACAGGGCAGGCAGCCCCAGCATTTT
CASRSYGQGRQPQHF
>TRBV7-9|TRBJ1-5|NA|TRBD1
TGTGCCAGCAGCCAAGGACAGGGCAATCAGCCCCAGCATTTT
CASSQGQGNQPQHF
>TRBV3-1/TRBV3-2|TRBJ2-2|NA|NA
TGTGCCAGCAGCCAAGGAGGGCTCGGGAGAGGGGAGCTGTTTTTT
CASSQGGLGRGELFF
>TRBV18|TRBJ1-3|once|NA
TGTGCCAGCTCACCGGGTGGGGGAGGAAGATCTGGAAACACCATATATTTT
CASSPGGGGRSGNTIYF
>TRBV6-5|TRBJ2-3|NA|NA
TGTGCCAATCGGGCGATCGGGGCCACAGATACGCAGTATTTT
CANRAIGATDTQYF
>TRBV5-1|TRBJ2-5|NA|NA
TGCGCCAGCAGCTTGCTGTGGGGGCTCGGAGAGACCCAGTACTTC
CASSLLWGLGETQYF
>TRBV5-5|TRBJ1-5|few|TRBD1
TGTGCCAGCAGCCCAACAACGACAGGGGACAGAGGGTTCAATCAGCCCCAGCATTTT
CASSPTTTGDRGFNQPQHF
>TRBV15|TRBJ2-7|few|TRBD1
TGTGCCACCAGCCCCGGACGGGACAGCTCCTACGAGCAGTACTTC
CATSPGRDSSYEQYF
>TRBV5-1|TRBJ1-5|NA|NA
TGCGCCAGCAGCGCCGGACTGGGGAATCAGCCCCAGCATTTT
CASSAGLGNQPQHF
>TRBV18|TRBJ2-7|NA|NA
TGTGCCAGCTCTCTCGCTGGACGGCCGACCTACGAGCAGTACTTC
CASSLAGRPTYEQYF
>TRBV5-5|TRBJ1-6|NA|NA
TGTGCCAGCAGCCTCCGGGTCGGCGACAATTCACCCCTCCACTTT
CASSLRVGDNSPLHF
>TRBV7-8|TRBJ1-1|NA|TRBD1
TGTGCCAGCAGTCGACAGGGGGTGAGGGGGGCTGAAGCTTTCTTT
CASSRQGVRGAEAFF
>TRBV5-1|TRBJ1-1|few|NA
TGCGCCAGCAGAGGGGGCACTGAAGCTTTCTTT
CASRGGTEAFF
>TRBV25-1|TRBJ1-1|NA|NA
TGTGCCAGCAGTGAACCCCCCGGGGACACTGAAGCTTTCTTT
CASSEPPGDTEAFF
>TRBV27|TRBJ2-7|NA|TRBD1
TGTGCCAGCAGTCCGCGGACAGGGTTAGGTTCCGAGCAGTACTTC
CASSPRTGLGSEQYF
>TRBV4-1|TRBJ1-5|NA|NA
TGCGCCAGCAGCCAAGGGCAGAATAGCAATCAGCCCCAGCATTTT
CASSQGQNSNQPQHF
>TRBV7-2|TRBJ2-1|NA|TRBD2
TGTGCCAGCAGCTCAGAATTCTCTAGCGGGGGGCCACTCCATGAGCAGTTCTTC
CASSSEFSSGGPLHEQFF
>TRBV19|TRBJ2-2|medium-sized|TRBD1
TGTGCCAGTATGGACAGGGTCTCCGGGGAGCTGTTTTTT
CASMDRVSGELFF
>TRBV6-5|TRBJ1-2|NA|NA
TGTGCCAGCAGTTCTCCCCCGAGGTCCTATGGCTACACCTTC
CASSSPPRSYGYTF
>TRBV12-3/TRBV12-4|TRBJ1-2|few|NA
TGTGCCAGCAGTTGGCCCTATGGCTACACCTTC
CASSWPYGYTF
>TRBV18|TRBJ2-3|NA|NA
TGTGCCAGCTCACCTTACAGGTCAGATACGCAGTATTTT
CASSPYRSDTQYF
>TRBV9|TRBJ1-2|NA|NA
TGTGCCAGCAGCCCCCCCGGTGAGACCTATGGCTACACCTTC
CASSPPGETYGYTF
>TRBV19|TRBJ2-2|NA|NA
TGTGCCAGTAGTCCTCAAGCGGACAACACCGGGGAGCTGTTTTTT
CASSPQADNTGELFF
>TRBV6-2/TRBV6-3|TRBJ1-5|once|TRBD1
TGTGCCAGCAGTAACCACTCGCGGGACAGGGACCAGCCCCAGCATTTT
CASSNHSRDRDQPQHF
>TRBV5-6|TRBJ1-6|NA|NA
TGTGCCAGCAGCCCGGACCCCACGGCGCCCCTCCACTTT
CASSPDPTAPLHF
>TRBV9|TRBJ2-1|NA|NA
TGTGCCAGCAGCGTAGGGGAGAAGCAGTTCTTC
CASSVGEKQFF
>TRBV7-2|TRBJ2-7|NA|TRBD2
TGTGCCAGCAGCTTAGGCTGGGGTAGCGGGGGGGCCTACGAGCAGTACTTC
CASSLGWGSGGAYEQYF
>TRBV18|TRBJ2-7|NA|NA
TGTGCCAGCTCACCGTTCTCGACAGGAGCAAGCTACGAGCAGTACTTC
CASSPFSTGASYEQYF
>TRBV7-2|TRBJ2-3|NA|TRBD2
TGTGCCAGCAGCCCCTCTTCCGTTGCGGGGGCAGATACGCAGTATTTT
CASSPSSVAGADTQYF
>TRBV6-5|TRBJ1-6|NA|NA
TGTGCCAGCACGTCTAGCTCCTATAATTCACCCCTCCACTTT
CASTSSSYNSPLHF
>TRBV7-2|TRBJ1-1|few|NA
TGTGCCAGCAGCCGGACCCGTACGCCTCCCCTCGTAGCTTTCTTT
CASSRTRTPPLVAFF
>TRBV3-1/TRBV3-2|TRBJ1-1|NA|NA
TGTGCCAGCAGCCCCATACAGGGGAACACTGAAGCTTTCTTT
CASSPIQGNTEAFF
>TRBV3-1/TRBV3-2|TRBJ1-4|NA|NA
TGTGCCAGCAGCCACCACGACCGGGGGGCGAGAGAAAAACTGTTTTTT
CASSHHDRGAREKLFF